This T cell receptor beta chain was documented in a study of Graves' ophthalmopathy and Graves' hyperthyroidism. Pregnant or lactating patients and those with other autoimmune diseases or uncontrolled infections were excluded. Each diagnosis was determined on the basis of clinical symptoms, serum thyroxine, TRAb, thyroid ultrasound and orbital computed tomography. This clonotype appeared many times. Its target is not known. Researchers took RNA transcripts and amplified TCR beta CDR3 regions from them. Second-round multiplex PCR came after a first-round RT-PCR that employed HTBI primers. MiXCR, run by TCRdb on the multiplex PCR reads, gives a single entry per CDR3 protein. The data hold over 200,000 distinct CDR3 sequences, with less than 30% observed a single time. Findings and caveats of the study: Ophthalmopathy versus stable hyperthyroidism: 13-signature model gave roughly 88% sensitivity, approximately 80% specificity. The study's model predicted ophthalmopathy progression at 65% to 71% sensitivity and 72.22% specificity.

The specimen sequenced was peripheral blood. This sequence originates from a man between 50 and 59 years old with Graves' ophthalmopathy.

CDR3 coding DNA: TGCGCCAGCAGCGGGAGACAGCGAGAGACCCAGTACTTC. This sequence encodes CASSGRQRETQYF. This chain links TRBV5-1 with TRBJ2-5; either TRBD1 or TRBD2 may supply D (5 bases each). Trimming shortened V by 4 bases and J by 4 bases, and 11 bases separated the two germline ends. The CDR3 has 13 amino acids. The germline CDR1 and CDR2 sequences are SGHRS and YFSETQ.